This T cell receptor (beta chain) stems from a study of blood T cell repertoires in COVID-19. Overall study context: From the United States, Italy and Spain came samples of acute and convalescent COVID-19. Sample material is recorded as cDNA or gDNA derived from T cells, B-cell-depleted T cells, or PBMCs.

V was cut by 6 bases and J by 3 bases, with 11 bases left in between. Germline V gives CDR1 LNHDA, CDR2 SQIVND (reference sequence). The CDR3 runs 13 residues. Patients of the Seattle cohort, enrolled during active infection, were followed longitudinally. In the study's own analysis: The assay estimated nucleated cells by amplifying reference gene primers. Repertoires were generated with immunoSEQ multiplex PCR, while TCRdb's copy carries only in-frame clones and drops some. V, J and clone size derive from that table, while D and trimming were established from the DNA sequence. The table has around 18,000 clones, over 75% seen once.

The chain is built from TRBV19 and TRBJ1-2, with D possibly being TRBD1 (6 bases). Material: peripheral blood. This TCR came from a man aged 65 to 85 with COVID-19, enrolled during active disease. The chain's CDR3 is CASRGGADYGYTF. As DNA, the CDR3 is TGTGCCAGTAGAGGGGGGGCCGACTATGGCTACACCTTC.